This is a list of T cell receptor beta chains from one sample in a study of shared clonotypes between healthy human individuals. Here immunoSEQ multiplex PCR was the method, and the copy in TCRdb shows in-frame clones only, minus some. The data show 1 million to 1.2 million clones, 60% to 80% seen once. The source material was memory CD4+ T cells from PBMCs. The receptors come from a man aged 18-30 years in good health. Some clones in this sample may be carry-over from other donors' samples. Both conserved end residues are part of each CDR3. D genes are given only for firm matches. Rows may omit the clone size; those that give it use once, few, many or a size class.

d_gene: .
v_gene: TRBV6-6
abundance: .
len: 15
j_gene: TRBJ1-3
CDR3nt: TGTGCCAGCAGTACGACAGGTCCCCGGGGAAACACCATATATTTT
CDR3aa: CASSTTGPRGNTIYF

d_gene: TRBD1
v_gene: TRBV5-1
abundance: .
len: 15
j_gene: TRBJ2-2
CDR3nt: TGCGCCAGCAGCTTGGGACAGGGGCCTACCGGGGAGCTGTTTTTT
CDR3aa: CASSLGQGPTGELFF

d_gene: .
v_gene: TRBV4-2
abundance: .
len: 16
j_gene: TRBJ1-5
CDR3nt: TGTGCCAGCAGCCAAGATCTGCCCAGGGGAAATCAGCCCCAGCATTTT
CDR3aa: CASSQDLPRGNQPQHF

d_gene: TRBD1
v_gene: TRBV14
abundance: many
len: 17
j_gene: TRBJ1-3
CDR3nt: TGTGCCAGCAGCCGGTACGTCGGACAGGGGACTGGAAACACCATATATTTT
CDR3aa: CASSRYVGQGTGNTIYF

d_gene: TRBD1
v_gene: TRBV9
abundance: .
len: 14
j_gene: TRBJ2-7
CDR3nt: TGTGCCAGCAGCGCCTCTGGGACAGCCTACGAGCAGTACTTC
CDR3aa: CASSASGTAYEQYF

d_gene: .
v_gene: TRBV28
abundance: .
len: 13
j_gene: TRBJ1-2
CDR3nt: TGTGCCAGCAGTTTAGAGCAGGTTCGTGGCTACACCTTC
CDR3aa: CASSLEQVRGYTF

d_gene: .
v_gene: TRBV30
abundance: .
len: 15
j_gene: TRBJ2-5
CDR3nt: TGTGCCTGGAGCGGGGCCGGAGCCTTTAGAGGGGAGCAGTACTTC
CDR3aa: CAWSGAGAFRGEQYF

d_gene: .
v_gene: TRBV5-1
abundance: .
len: 13
j_gene: TRBJ1-5
CDR3nt: TGCGCCAGCAGCTTGGGGACCGATCAGCCCCAGCATTTT
CDR3aa: CASSLGTDQPQHF

d_gene: TRBD1
v_gene: TRBV5-1
abundance: .
len: 14
j_gene: TRBJ2-7
CDR3nt: TGCGCCAGCAGCATTACCGGGACAGGGGTCGAGCAGTACTTC
CDR3aa: CASSITGTGVEQYF

d_gene: .
v_gene: TRBV27
abundance: .
len: 15
j_gene: TRBJ2-3
CDR3nt: TGTGCCAGCAGTTTCGGGGGAGCTCTCACAGATACGCAGTATTTT
CDR3aa: CASSFGGALTDTQYF

d_gene: .
v_gene: TRBV5-1
abundance: .
len: 13
j_gene: TRBJ2-5
CDR3nt: TGCACCAGCAGCTTCCTAGGGGGGGAGACCCAGTACTTC
CDR3aa: CTSSFLGGETQYF

d_gene: .
v_gene: TRBV19
abundance: .
len: 15
j_gene: TRBJ1-2
CDR3nt: TGTGCCAGTAGTAAGGCTGAAGTCCCTAACTATGGCTACACCTTC
CDR3aa: CASSKAEVPNYGYTF

d_gene: .
v_gene: TRBV28
abundance: .
len: 13
j_gene: TRBJ1-2
CDR3nt: TGTGCCAGCAGTTCCACATCGGGGGGCGGCTACACCTTC
CDR3aa: CASSSTSGGGYTF

d_gene: .
v_gene: TRBV7-2
abundance: .
len: 13
j_gene: TRBJ2-1
CDR3nt: TGTGCCAGCAGCTTGACAGGCACCAATGAGCAGTTCTTC
CDR3aa: CASSLTGTNEQFF

d_gene: .
v_gene: TRBV5-4
abundance: .
len: 14
j_gene: TRBJ1-2
CDR3nt: TGTGCCAGCAGCTTGGAGACAGGCAGTGGAGGCTACACCTTC
CDR3aa: CASSLETGSGGYTF

d_gene: .
v_gene: TRBV19
abundance: .
len: 13
j_gene: TRBJ2-3
CDR3nt: TGTGCCACCCGACACCCTAGCACAGATACGCAGTATTTT
CDR3aa: CATRHPSTDTQYF

d_gene: .
v_gene: TRBV2
abundance: .
len: 15
j_gene: TRBJ1-1
CDR3nt: TGTGCCAGCAGTGAAGCGGTACAACCGAACACTGAAGCTTTCTTT
CDR3aa: CASSEAVQPNTEAFF

d_gene: .
v_gene: TRBV7-2
abundance: .
len: 15
j_gene: TRBJ2-3
CDR3nt: TGTGCCAGCAGCTCCCTCGGGACACCCACAGATACGCAGTATTTT
CDR3aa: CASSSLGTPTDTQYF

d_gene: .
v_gene: TRBV5-5
abundance: .
len: 13
j_gene: TRBJ1-1
CDR3nt: TGTGCCAGCAGCTTGTCAGGGGACACTGAAGCTTTCTTT
CDR3aa: CASSLSGDTEAFF

d_gene: .
v_gene: TRBV14
abundance: .
len: 12
j_gene: TRBJ1-1
CDR3nt: TGTGCCAGCAGCCAACTAATCACTGAAGCTTTCTTT
CDR3aa: CASSQLITEAFF

d_gene: .
v_gene: TRBV28
abundance: .
len: 13
j_gene: TRBJ1-2
CDR3nt: TGTGCCAGCAGTCCCCCGCAGGGCTATGGCTACACCTTC
CDR3aa: CASSPPQGYGYTF

d_gene: TRBD1
v_gene: TRBV5-1
abundance: .
len: 15
j_gene: TRBJ1-4
CDR3nt: TGCGCCAGCAGCACAACAGGGGGCGTAGGTGAAAAACTGTTTTTT
CDR3aa: CASSTTGGVGEKLFF

d_gene: .
v_gene: TRBV5-1
abundance: .
len: 14
j_gene: TRBJ2-7
CDR3nt: TGCGCCAGCTCTTCTTACGACGGGAGCTACGAGCAGTACTTC
CDR3aa: CASSSYDGSYEQYF

d_gene: .
v_gene: TRBV30
abundance: .
len: 11
j_gene: TRBJ1-2
CDR3nt: TGTGCCTGGAGCGTAGGACCGGCACCTATATTC
CDR3aa: CAWSVGPAPIF

d_gene: .
v_gene: TRBV4-1
abundance: .
len: 11
j_gene: TRBJ2-5
CDR3nt: TGCGCCAGCAGAGGACTGGAGACCCAGTACTTC
CDR3aa: CASRGLETQYF

d_gene: .
v_gene: TRBV7-8
abundance: .
len: 15
j_gene: TRBJ1-3
CDR3nt: TGTGCCAGCAGCTTGGCCTTTTTCTCTGGAAACACCATATATTTT
CDR3aa: CASSLAFFSGNTIYF

d_gene: .
v_gene: TRBV30
abundance: .
len: 14
j_gene: TRBJ2-7
CDR3nt: TGTGCCTGGACTGGCGCTAGCGTGAGGGGGGAGCAGTACTTC
CDR3aa: CAWTGASVRGEQYF

d_gene: .
v_gene: TRBV2
abundance: few
len: 13
j_gene: TRBJ1-5
CDR3nt: TGTGCCAGCGAGGGGACGGGTAATCAGCCCCAGCATTTT
CDR3aa: CASEGTGNQPQHF

d_gene: TRBD1
v_gene: TRBV11-1
abundance: .
len: 14
j_gene: TRBJ1-1
CDR3nt: TGTGCCAGCAGGCGGGACAGGGGGGACACTGAAGCTTTCTTT
CDR3aa: CASRRDRGDTEAFF

d_gene: TRBD2
v_gene: TRBV7-2
abundance: .
len: 19
j_gene: TRBJ2-3
CDR3nt: TGTGCCAGCAGCTTACGTGGACAGGGACTAGCGGGCGGCACAGATACGCAGTATTTT
CDR3aa: CASSLRGQGLAGGTDTQYF

d_gene: .
v_gene: TRBV6-5
abundance: .
len: 13
j_gene: TRBJ1-1
CDR3nt: TGTGCCAGCAGTTACAGGGGAAACACTGAAGCTTTCTTT
CDR3aa: CASSYRGNTEAFF

d_gene: .
v_gene: TRBV6-1
abundance: .
len: 12
j_gene: TRBJ1-3
CDR3nt: TGTGCCAGCAGTGGATATGGGAACACCATATATTTT
CDR3aa: CASSGYGNTIYF

d_gene: .
v_gene: TRBV7-9
abundance: .
len: 14
j_gene: TRBJ2-3
CDR3nt: TGTGCCAGCAGCTTAAACCGGGACGCAGATACGCAGTATTTT
CDR3aa: CASSLNRDADTQYF

d_gene: TRBD1
v_gene: TRBV18
abundance: .
len: 15
j_gene: TRBJ1-5
CDR3nt: TGTGCCAGCTCACCAACCGGGACAGGGTCAGCGCCCCAGCATTTT
CDR3aa: CASSPTGTGSAPQHF

d_gene: TRBD1
v_gene: TRBV19
abundance: .
len: 15
j_gene: TRBJ2-3
CDR3nt: TGTGCCACCAACCACGAGACAGGGAATGCAGATACGCAGTATTTT
CDR3aa: CATNHETGNADTQYF

d_gene: TRBD2
v_gene: TRBV5-1
abundance: .
len: 16
j_gene: TRBJ2-1
CDR3nt: TGCGCCAGCAGCTTGCTCCCGGGACTAGTCTACAATGAGCAGTTCTTC
CDR3aa: CASSLLPGLVYNEQFF

d_gene: .
v_gene: TRBV5-6
abundance: .
len: 13
j_gene: TRBJ2-3
CDR3nt: TGTGCCAGCAGCCACCGGGGAACAGATACGCAGTATTTT
CDR3aa: CASSHRGTDTQYF

d_gene: TRBD2
v_gene: TRBV7-9
abundance: once
len: 17
j_gene: TRBJ2-1
CDR3nt: TGTGCCAGCAGCTTTCCTTCTCGACTAGCGGGAGCCAATGAGCAGTTCTTC
CDR3aa: CASSFPSRLAGANEQFF

d_gene: .
v_gene: TRBV6-1
abundance: .
len: 14
j_gene: TRBJ1-4
CDR3nt: TGTGCCAGCAGATTGGGGCTTCTGGGAGAAAAACTGTTTTTT
CDR3aa: CASRLGLLGEKLFF

d_gene: .
v_gene: TRBV29-1
abundance: .
len: 11
j_gene: TRBJ1-2
CDR3nt: TGCAGCGTCGACCTGAACTATGGCTACACCTTC
CDR3aa: CSVDLNYGYTF

d_gene: .
v_gene: TRBV5-1
abundance: .
len: 16
j_gene: TRBJ1-3
CDR3nt: TGCGCCAGCAGCTTGGTTGGGAGAATCTCTGGAAACACCATATATTTT
CDR3aa: CASSLVGRISGNTIYF

d_gene: .
v_gene: TRBV5-6
abundance: .
len: 14
j_gene: TRBJ1-2
CDR3nt: TGTGCCAGCAGCTCCCAGGGGCTGGAGAATGGCTACACCTTC
CDR3aa: CASSSQGLENGYTF

d_gene: .
v_gene: TRBV27
abundance: .
len: 13
j_gene: TRBJ2-1
CDR3nt: TGTGCCAGCAGTGCCAACCGCTACAATGAGCAGTTCTTC
CDR3aa: CASSANRYNEQFF

d_gene: .
v_gene: TRBV29-1
abundance: .
len: 14
j_gene: TRBJ1-1
CDR3nt: TGCAGCGTTGAAGACAGGGGTATGAACACTGAAGCTTTCTTT
CDR3aa: CSVEDRGMNTEAFF